This note documents a single TCR beta chain sequence. Its binding antigen is unknown. No base quality values were provided; no much bigger clone lies one nucleotide off. This specimen comes from a study of blood T cells in healthy people across ages (dated by TCRdb to between 2015 and 2016). Looking at the study overall: In model experiments, template switching captured about one uniquely barcoded TCR beta cDNA molecule for every two T cells. Two additional independent replicas of 1 million unique cDNA reads from the same blood draw were analyzed for two donors (one aged 18 to 29 and one aged 80 or older). Four age groups were formed from the donors: young (average roughly 16 years), middle-aged (roughly 38), aged (about 68) and long-lived (roughly 88). The study measured age-related changes in TCR beta repertoire diversity using deep sequencing normalized with unique cDNA molecular identifiers.

Donors were approximately 42 systemically healthy Caucasian individuals from Russia aged roughly 6 to 90 years. Each donor gave roughly 9 milliliters of peripheral blood, drawn into EDTA-treated Vacutainer tubes. Ficoll-Paque density-gradient centrifugation was used to isolate PBMCs, with at least 7 million obtained per sample. Trizol reagent was used to extract total RNA from the PBMCs, yielding at least 6 micrograms per sample. The percentages of naive CD45RAhigh/CD27high T cells were determined by flow cytometry on a PBMC aliquot from every donor. Findings and caveats that apply to the study as a whole: Bulk unsorted PBMC profiling prevented conclusive comparison of naive and antigen-experienced compartments. There was a strong correlation between observed TCR beta diversity and the percentage of naive T cells measured by flow cytometry. Compared with the aged group, the long-lived group had more naive CD4+ T cells, fewer expanded clones and increased TCR diversity, a pattern suggesting age selection. Observed TCR beta diversity per million T cells fell roughly linearly with age, and a significant reduction was already apparent by age about 38. Estimates of total diversity based on one million sequenced T cells were regarded as lower bounds and as underestimates. Because the CMV infection status of the donors was unknown, age-related changes in expanded clonotypes may potentially have been confounded.

From a lookup of the germline V gene, CDR1 and CDR2 are SGDLS and YYNGEE. Taken from cysteine to phenylalanine, the CDR3 has 17 residues. Solely the CDR3 DNA is kept, with 51 bases framed from the first base. The junction carries 14 bases between V and J, which are trimmed by 4 bases and 0 bases respectively. The method behind the library was 5' RACE. Sequenced on an Illumina HiSeq 2500. A second PCR of roughly 7 to 12 cycles was run with a J-beta primer mix and a sample-barcoded 5' primer. A unique molecular identifier was introduced onto each TCR beta cDNA molecule by a template-switch 5' adaptor carrying 12 random nucleotides. Each sample yielded at least 3 million CDR3-containing paired-end reads. The Mint cDNA synthesis kit, primed by a TRBC-specific oligonucleotide, was used to synthesize first-strand cDNA from all RNA. Following uracil-DNA glycosylase treatment, a first 18-cycle PCR with universal primers M1SS and BC2_uni_R was performed on all cDNA. Under the source paper's analysis protocol: For normalization, 1 million high-quality reads were randomly selected from each sample, with every read carrying a distinct molecular identifier. Instead of being binned into consensus sequences, reads that shared molecular identifiers were thrown out. MiTCR, run with a Q25 quality threshold and the strictest error-elimination algorithm, handled CDR3 identification, clonotype clustering and error correction. Lower-bound total TCR beta diversity was estimated with a nonparametric unseen species model using Euler transformation. TCRdb handled the public reads itself, with Q25 trimming in fastp and clone calling in MiXCR, and kept productive beta chains. Rows merge per CDR3 protein into single entries with the most common DNA and genes. These V and J calls derive from TCRdb rather than the authors' analysis. This sample has about 930,000 distinct CDR3 sequences in its table, and 29% of those were observed once. Clones ranked in the top ten supply about 9.4% of the sample.

The same sample was also studied in work on T cells of mothers and their children. According to the second study: Nine systemically healthy Caucasian individuals, comprising three mothers and their six children, were included as donors. cDNA synthesis used all of the extracted RNA, with about 1.5 ug of RNA in each 15 ul reaction. Sample barcodes and 2-4 random nucleotides were added via the M1S primer in the second PCR. Each mother yielded over 8.5 million TCR beta CDR3 reads and each child some 3 million reads. Thymic selection shapes the output of TCR recombination in a similar way in related and unrelated pairs, and inherited differences have a minor effect. Normalized repertoire overlap in related mother-child pairs was always slightly higher than in unrelated mother-child pairs, but the difference was never significant. No persistent microchimeric T cell clones were detected, at a sensitivity of roughly 100 clones per million clonotypes. In the study, deep NGS was used to compare the TCR beta repertoires of mothers and children, and features distinguishing related mother-child pairs from unrelated individuals were sought. On average, the children were roughly 11 +/- 4 years old, while the mothers were approximately 41 +/- 4 years old. Libraries were sequenced on Illumina HiSeq 2000 with 100+100 nt paired-end reads after adapter ligation with NEBNext reagents. Mother and child libraries were prepared a month apart and sequenced in separate runs to prevent cross-contamination. For each donor, somewhere between roughly 450,000 and 2,000,000 distinct TCR beta clonotypes were identified. Naive TCR beta clonotypes were estimated from low-frequency clonotypes matched to each donor's FACS-determined naive share, without sorting.

Rearrangement joined TRBV9 to TRBJ2-6; the D gene is possibly TRBD2, with 6 bases matching. The sequencing input was blood. The clonotype comes from a woman aged 40 to 50 in good health. The CDR3 in this case is CASSPRGGSSGANVLTF. The nucleotides read TGTGCCAGCAGCCCCCGCGGAGGGAGCTCTGGGGCCAACGTCCTGACTTTC.